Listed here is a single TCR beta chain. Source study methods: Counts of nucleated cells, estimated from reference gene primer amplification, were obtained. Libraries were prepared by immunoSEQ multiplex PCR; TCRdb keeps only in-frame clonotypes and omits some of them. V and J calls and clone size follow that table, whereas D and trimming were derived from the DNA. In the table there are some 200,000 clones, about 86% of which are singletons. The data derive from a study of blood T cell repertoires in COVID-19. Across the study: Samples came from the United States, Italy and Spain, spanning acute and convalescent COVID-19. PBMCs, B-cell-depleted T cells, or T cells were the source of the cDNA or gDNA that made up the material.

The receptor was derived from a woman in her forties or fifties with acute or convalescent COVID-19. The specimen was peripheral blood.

The CDR3 DNA sequence: TGTGCCAGCAGCATACAGGGACACACCATATATTTT. Encoded protein: CASSIQGHTIYF. The genes are TRBV11-2 and TRBJ1-3, with a possible D match to TRBD1 (6 bases). The CDR3 sequence is 12 residues long. CDR1 is SGHAT and CDR2 is FQNNGV in the germline V gene. Trimming left V 5 bases short and J 8 bases short, with 10 bases between.